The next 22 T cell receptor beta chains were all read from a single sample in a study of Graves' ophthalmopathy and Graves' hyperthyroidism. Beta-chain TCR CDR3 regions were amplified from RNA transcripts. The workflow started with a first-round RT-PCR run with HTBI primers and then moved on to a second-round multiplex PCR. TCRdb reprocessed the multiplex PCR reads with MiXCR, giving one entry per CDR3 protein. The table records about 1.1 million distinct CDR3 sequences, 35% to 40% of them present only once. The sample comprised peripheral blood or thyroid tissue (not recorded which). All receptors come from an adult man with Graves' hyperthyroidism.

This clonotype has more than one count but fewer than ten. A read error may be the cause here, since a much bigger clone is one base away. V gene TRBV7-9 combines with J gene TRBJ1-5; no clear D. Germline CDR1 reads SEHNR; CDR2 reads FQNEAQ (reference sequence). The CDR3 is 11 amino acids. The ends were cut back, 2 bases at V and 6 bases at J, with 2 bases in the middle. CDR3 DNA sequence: TGTGCCAGCAGCTTACTTCAGCCCCAGCATTTT. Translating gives CASSLLQPQHF.

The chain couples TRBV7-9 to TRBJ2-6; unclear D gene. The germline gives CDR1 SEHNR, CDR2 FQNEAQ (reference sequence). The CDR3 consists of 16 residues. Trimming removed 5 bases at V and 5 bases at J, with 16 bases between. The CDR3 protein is CASSPVRPLRANVLTF. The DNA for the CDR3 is TGTGCCAGCAGCCCAGTTCGGCCCCTAAGGGCCAACGTCCTGACTTTC. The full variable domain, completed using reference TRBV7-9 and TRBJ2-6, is DTGVSQNPRHKITKRGQNVTFRCDPISEHNRLYWYRQTLGQGPEFLTYFQNEAQLEKSRLLSDRFSAERPKGSFSTLEIQRTEQGDSAMYLCASSPVRPLRANVLTFGAGSRLTVL.

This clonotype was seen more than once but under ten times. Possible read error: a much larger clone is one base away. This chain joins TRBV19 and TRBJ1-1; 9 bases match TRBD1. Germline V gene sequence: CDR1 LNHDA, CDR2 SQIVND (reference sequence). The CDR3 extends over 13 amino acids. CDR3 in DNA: TGTGCCAGTAGTACAACAGGGGGCACTGAAACTTTCTTT. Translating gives CASSTTGGTETFF.

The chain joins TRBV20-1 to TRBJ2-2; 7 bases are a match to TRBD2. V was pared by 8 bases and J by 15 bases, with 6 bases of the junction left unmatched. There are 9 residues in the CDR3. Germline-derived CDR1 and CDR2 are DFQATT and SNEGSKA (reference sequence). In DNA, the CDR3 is TGCAGTAACGCGGGGGTGGTGTTTTTT. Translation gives CSNAGVVFF.

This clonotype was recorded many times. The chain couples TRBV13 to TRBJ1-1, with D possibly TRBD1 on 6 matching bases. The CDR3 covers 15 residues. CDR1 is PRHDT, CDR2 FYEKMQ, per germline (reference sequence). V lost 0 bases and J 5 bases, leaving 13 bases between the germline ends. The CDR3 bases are TGTGCCAGCAGCTTAGGCCTTACAGGGCGGACTGAAGCTTTCTTT. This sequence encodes CASSLGLTGRTEAFF.

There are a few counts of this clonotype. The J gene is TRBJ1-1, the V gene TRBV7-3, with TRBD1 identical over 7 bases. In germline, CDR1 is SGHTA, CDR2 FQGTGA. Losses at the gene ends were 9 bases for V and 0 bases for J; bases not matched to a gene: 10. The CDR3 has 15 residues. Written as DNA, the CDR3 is TGTGCCAGTAGTTCAGAGACAGGGCTGAACACTGAAGCTTTCTTT. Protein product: CASSSETGLNTEAFF.

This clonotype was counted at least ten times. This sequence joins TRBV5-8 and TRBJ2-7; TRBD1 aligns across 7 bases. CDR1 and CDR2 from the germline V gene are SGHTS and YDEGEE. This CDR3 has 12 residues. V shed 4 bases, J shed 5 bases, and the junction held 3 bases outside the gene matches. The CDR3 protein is CASSAGQDEQYF. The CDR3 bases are TGTGCCAGCAGCGCAGGACAGGACGAGCAGTACTTC.

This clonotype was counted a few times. CDR3 bases: TGCGCCAGCAGCCCTCGGGAGGCACATCCCCCCTACGAGCAGTACTTC. Translation: CASSPREAHPPYEQYF. The chain employs TRBV4-3 and TRBJ2-7, with TRBD2 matching 7 bases. V shed 4 bases, J shed 2 bases, and the junction held 11 bases outside the gene matches. CDR3 length: 16 residues. CDR1 LGHNA and CDR2 YSLEER come from the germline V gene.

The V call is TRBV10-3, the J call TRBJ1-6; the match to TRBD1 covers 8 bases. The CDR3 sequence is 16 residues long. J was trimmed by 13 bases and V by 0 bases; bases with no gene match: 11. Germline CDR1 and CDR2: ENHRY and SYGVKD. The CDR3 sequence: CAISESRDRGVQPLHF. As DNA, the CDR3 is TGTGCCATCAGTGAGTCGAGAGACAGGGGTGTTCAGCCCCTCCACTTT.

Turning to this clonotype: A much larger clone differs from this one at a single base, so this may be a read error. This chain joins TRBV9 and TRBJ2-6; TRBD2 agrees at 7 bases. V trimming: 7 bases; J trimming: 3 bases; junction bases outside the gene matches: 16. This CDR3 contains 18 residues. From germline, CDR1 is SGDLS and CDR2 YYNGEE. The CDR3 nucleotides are TGTGCCAGCCGAGGGAGGGGCGGCGGAGGACTTGGGGCCAACGTCCTGACTTTC. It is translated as CASRGRGGGGLGANVLTF.

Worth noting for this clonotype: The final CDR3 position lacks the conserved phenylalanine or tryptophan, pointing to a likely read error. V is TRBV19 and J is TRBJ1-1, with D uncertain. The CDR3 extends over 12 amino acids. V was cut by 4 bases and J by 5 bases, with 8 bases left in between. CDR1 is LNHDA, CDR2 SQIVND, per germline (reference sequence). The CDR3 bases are TGTGCCAGTAGTAACTGGGTAACTGAAGCTTTCCTT. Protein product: CASSNWVTEAFL.

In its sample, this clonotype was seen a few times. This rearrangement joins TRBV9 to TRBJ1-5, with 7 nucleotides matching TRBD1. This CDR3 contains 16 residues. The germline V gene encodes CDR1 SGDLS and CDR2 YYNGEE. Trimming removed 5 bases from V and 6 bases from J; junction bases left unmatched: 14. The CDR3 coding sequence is TGTGCCAGCAGTGAAGCAAGCAGGGGGGTGGGTCAGCCCCAGCATTTT. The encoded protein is CASSEASRGVGQPQHF.

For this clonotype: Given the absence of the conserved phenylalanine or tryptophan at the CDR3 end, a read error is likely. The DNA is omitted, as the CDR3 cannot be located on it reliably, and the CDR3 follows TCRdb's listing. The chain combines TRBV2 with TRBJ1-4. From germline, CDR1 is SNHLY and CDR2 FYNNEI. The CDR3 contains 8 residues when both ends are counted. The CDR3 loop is CASSDGGY.

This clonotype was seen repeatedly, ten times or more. Written as DNA, the CDR3 is TGCAGCGTTGGTCAGGGTCTACGGGAGACCCAGTACTTC. Amino acids: CSVGQGLRETQYF. This rearrangement joins TRBV29-1 to TRBJ2-5, with a tentative D call TRBD1 (5 bases). The CDR3 runs to 13 residues. Trimming left V 4 bases short and J 5 bases short, with 14 bases between. In germline, CDR1 is SQVTM, CDR2 ANQGSEA.

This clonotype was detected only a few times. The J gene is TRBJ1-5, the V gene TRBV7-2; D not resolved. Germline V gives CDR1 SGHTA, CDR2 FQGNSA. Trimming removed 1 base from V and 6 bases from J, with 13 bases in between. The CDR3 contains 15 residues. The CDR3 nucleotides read TGTGCCAGCAGCTTAGGCCGGACGGGGTCTCAGCCCCAGCATTTT. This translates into CASSLGRTGSQPQHF.

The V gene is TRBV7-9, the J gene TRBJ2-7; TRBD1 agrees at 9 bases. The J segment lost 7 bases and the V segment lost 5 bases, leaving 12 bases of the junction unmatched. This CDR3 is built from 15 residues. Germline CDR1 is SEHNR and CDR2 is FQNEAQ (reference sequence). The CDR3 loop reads CASSLWDRVTQEQYF. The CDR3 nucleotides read TGTGCCAGCAGCCTATGGGACAGGGTCACCCAGGAGCAGTACTTC.

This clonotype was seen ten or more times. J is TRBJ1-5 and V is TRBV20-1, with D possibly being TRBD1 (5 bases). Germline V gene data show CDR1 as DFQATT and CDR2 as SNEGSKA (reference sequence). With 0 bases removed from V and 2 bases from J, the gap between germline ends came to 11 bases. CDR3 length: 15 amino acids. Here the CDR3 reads CSARDITRGNQPQHF. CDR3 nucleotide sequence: TGCAGTGCTAGAGATATAACCAGGGGCAATCAGCCCCAGCATTTT.

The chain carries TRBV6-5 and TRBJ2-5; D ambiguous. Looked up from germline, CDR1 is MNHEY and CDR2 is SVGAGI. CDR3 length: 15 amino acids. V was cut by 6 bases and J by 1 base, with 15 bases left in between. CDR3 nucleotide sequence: TGTGCCAGCAGCTACCGACTTTCCTCCCAAGAGACCCAGTACTTC. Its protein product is CASSYRLSSQETQYF.

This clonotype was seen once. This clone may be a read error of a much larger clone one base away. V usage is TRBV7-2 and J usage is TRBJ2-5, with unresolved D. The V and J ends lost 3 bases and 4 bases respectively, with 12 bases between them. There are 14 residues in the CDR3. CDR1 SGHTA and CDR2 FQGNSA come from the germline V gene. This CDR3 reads CASSFRVGLETQYF. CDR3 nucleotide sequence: TGTGCCAGCAGCTTTAGGGTAGGGTTAGAGACCCAGTACTTC.

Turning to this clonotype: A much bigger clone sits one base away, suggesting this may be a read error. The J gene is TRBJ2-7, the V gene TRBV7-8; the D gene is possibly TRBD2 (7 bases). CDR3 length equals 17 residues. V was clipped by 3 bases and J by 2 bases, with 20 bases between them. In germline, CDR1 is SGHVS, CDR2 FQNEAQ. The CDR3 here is CASSLGGQRGGPYEQYF. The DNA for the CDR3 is TGTGCCAGCAGCTTGGGGGGCCAGCGGGGAGGCCCCTACGAGCAGTACTTC.

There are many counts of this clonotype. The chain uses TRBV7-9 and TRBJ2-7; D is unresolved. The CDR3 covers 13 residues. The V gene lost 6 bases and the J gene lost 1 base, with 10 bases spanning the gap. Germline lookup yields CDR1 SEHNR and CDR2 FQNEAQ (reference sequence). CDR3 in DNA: TGTGCCAGCAGGGCTTTGGATTCCTACGAGCAGTACTTC. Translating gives CASRALDSYEQYF.

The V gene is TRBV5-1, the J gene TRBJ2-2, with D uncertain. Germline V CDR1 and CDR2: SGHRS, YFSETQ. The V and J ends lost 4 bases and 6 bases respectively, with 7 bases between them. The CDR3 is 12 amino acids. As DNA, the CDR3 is TGCGCCAGCAGCCACTCTCCCGGGGAGCTGTTTTTT. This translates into CASSHSPGELFF.